In its sample, the clone carrying this T cell receptor beta chain was seen many times. The antigen remains unidentified. The CDR3 runs to 17 residues. The data derive from a study of T cells after yellow fever vaccination. Study-wide points: Only a small proportion of the clonotypes turned up in both the CD4 and the CD8 compartments, likely arising from convergent recombination. A weaker but faster secondary response was observed, peaking on day 5 versus 15.

TCRdb itself ran the 5' RACE reads through MiXCR, one entry per CDR3 protein. The table has 250,000 or so distinct CDR3 sequences, over 3% seen once. This specimen was PBMCs, taken 15 days after the yellow fever booster vaccination. The clonotype comes from a man in his late teens or twenties who received the YFV17D yellow fever vaccine. The chain has TRBV3-2 and TRBJ2-5; the D segment call TRBD1 is taken from the table without a DNA check. TRBV3-2 is assigned pseudogene status. The DNA of the CDR3 is TGTGCCAGCAGCCACCTAAGCCCTGAAGAGATTAGAGAGACCCAGTACTTC. Amino acid sequence: CASSHLSPEEIRETQYF.